This TCR beta chain was profiled in a study of blood T cell repertoires in COVID-19. Study details: Whether acute or convalescent, the COVID-19 samples came from the United States, Italy and Spain. Sources were T cells, B-cell-depleted T cells, or PBMCs; the material itself was cDNA or gDNA.

This CDR3 has 15 amino acids. The germline V gene encodes CDR1 LNHDA and CDR2 SQIVND (reference sequence). V lost 3 bases and J lost 3; bases outside the gene matches: 6. Original handling: The assay estimated nucleated cells by amplifying reference gene primers. Produced via immunoSEQ multiplex PCR; TCRdb's table is partial and in-frame only. The V and J calls and clone size are taken from that table; D and trimming were inferred from the DNA. The table lists approximately 110,000 clones, 84% of them singletons. Sequenced sample: peripheral blood. This sequence originates from a woman aged 40 to 55 with acute or convalescent COVID-19. The chain links TRBV19 to TRBJ1-2; 8 nucleotides match TRBD1. CDR3 in DNA: TGTGCCAGTAGTATGACCGGGACAGGTTACTATGGCTACACCTTC. Translating it yields CASSMTGTGYYGYTF. Full variable domain (remainder filled in from reference TRBV19 and TRBJ1-2): DGGITQSPKYLFRKEGQNVTLSCEQNLNHDAMYWYRQDPGQGLRLIYYSQIVNDFQKGDIAEGYSVSREKKESFPLTVTSAQKNPTAFYLCASSMTGTGYYGYTFGSGTRLTVV.